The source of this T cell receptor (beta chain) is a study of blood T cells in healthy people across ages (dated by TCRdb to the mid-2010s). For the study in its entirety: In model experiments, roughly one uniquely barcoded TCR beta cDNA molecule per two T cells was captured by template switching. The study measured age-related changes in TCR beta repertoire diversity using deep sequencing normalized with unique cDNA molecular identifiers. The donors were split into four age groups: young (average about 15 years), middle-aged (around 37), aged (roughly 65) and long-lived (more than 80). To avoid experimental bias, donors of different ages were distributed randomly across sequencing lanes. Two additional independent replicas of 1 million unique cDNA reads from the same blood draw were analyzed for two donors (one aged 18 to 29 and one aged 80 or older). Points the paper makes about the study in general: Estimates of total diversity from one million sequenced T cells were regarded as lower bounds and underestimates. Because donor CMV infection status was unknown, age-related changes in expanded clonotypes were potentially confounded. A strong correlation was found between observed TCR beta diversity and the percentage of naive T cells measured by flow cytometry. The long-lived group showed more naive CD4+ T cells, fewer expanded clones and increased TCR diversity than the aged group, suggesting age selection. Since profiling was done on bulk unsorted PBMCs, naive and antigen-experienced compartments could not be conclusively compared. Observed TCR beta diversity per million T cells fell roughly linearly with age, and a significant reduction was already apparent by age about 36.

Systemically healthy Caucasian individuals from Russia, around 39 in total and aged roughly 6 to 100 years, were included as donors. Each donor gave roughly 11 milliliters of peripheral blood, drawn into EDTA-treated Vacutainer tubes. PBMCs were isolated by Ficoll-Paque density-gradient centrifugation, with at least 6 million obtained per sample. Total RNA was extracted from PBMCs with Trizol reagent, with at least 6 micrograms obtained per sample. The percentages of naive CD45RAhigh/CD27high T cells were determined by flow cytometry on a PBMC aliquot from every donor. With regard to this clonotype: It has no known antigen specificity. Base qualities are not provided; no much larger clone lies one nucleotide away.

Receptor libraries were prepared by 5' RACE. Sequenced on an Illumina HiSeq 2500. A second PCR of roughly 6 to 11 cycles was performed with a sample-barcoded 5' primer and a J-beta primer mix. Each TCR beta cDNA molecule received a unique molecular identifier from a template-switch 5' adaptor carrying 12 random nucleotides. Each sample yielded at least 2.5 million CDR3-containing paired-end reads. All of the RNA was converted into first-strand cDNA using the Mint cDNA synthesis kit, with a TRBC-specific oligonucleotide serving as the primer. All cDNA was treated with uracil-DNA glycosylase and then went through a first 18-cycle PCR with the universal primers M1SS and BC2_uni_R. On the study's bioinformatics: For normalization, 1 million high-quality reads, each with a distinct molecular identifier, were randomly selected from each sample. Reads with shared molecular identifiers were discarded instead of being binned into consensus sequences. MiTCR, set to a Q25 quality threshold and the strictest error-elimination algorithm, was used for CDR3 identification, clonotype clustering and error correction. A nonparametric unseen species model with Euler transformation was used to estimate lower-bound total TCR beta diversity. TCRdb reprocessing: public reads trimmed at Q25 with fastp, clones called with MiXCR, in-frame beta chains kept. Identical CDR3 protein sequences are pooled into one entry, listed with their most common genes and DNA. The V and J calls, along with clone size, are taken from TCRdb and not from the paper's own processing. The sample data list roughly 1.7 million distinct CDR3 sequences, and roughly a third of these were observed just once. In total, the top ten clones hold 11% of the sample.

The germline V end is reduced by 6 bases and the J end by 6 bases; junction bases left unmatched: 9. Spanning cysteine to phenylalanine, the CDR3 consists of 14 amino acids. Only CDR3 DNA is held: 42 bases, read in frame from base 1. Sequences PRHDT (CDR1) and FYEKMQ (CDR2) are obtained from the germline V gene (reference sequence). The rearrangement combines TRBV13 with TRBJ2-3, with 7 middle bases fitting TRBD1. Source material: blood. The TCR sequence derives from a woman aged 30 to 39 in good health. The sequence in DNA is TGTGCCAGCAGGACCACAGGGGCGCTGGATACGCAGTATTTT. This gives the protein CASRTTGALDTQYF.